The 18 T cell receptor beta chains reported below all come from one sample, sequenced in a study of T cell responses to AZD1222 COVID-19 vaccine. This table comes from immunoSEQ multiplex PCR, and its TCRdb copy is limited to in-frame clones, with some not included. The data hold more than 100,000 clones, with about 90% observed a single time. Sequences were derived from peripheral blood, sampled on day 0 of AZD1222 vaccination. The receptors originated from an adult in good health.

The chain uses TRBV5-1 and TRBJ2-5, with D maybe TRBD1 (5 bases). V lost 5 bases and J lost 8, with 16 bases in between. This CDR3 has 13 residues. Germline values: CDR1 SGHRS, CDR2 YFSETQ. CDR3 sequence: CASRPGQETTQYF. The CDR3, as DNA: TGCGCCAGCAGACCAGGACAAGAAACTACCCAGTACTTC.

V usage is TRBV19 and J usage is TRBJ1-5, with 9 positions matching TRBD1. CDR1 and CDR2 from the germline V gene are LNHDA and SQIVND (reference sequence). V trimming: 3 bases; J trimming: 6 bases; junction bases outside the gene matches: 12. This CDR3 is 17 amino acids long. The chain's CDR3 is CASSIFFRTGVAQPQHF. DNA of the CDR3: TGTGCCAGTAGTATCTTCTTCCGGACAGGGGTTGCTCAGCCCCAGCATTTT.

V and J are TRBV9 and TRBJ2-3, with D possibly matching TRBD2 (6 bases). The germline gives CDR1 SGDLS, CDR2 YYNGEE. This CDR3 comprises 16 residues. Between the trimmed V and J ends, which lost 1 base and 5 bases, there was a span of 17 bases. CDR3 amino acids: CASSVKWGEAIDTQYF. CDR3 coding DNA: TGTGCCAGCAGCGTAAAGTGGGGGGAGGCCATAGATACGCAGTATTTT. The full variable domain, with the rest looked up from reference TRBV9 and TRBJ2-3, is DSGVTQTPKHLITATGQRVTLRCSPRSGDLSVYWYQQSLDQGLQFLIQYYNGEERAKGNILERFSAQQFPDLHSELNLSSLELGDSALYFCASSVKWGEAIDTQYFGPGTRLTVL.

The count of this clone is one. The CDR3 sequence is CASSLGSSTQGVAPLHF. The DNA of the CDR3 is TGTGCCAGCAGCTTAGGCTCATCGACTCAGGGGGTCGCACCCCTCCACTTT. The chain is built from TRBV13 and TRBJ1-6; 7 bases are a match to TRBD1. The CDR3 is 17 residues long. Per the germline V gene, CDR1 is PRHDT and CDR2 is FYEKMQ (reference sequence). Germline trimming cut 0 bases from V and 11 bases from J; bases unmatched to any gene: 13.

V usage is TRBV28 and J usage is TRBJ2-3; TRBD2 matches 10 bases. In germline, CDR1 is MDHEN, CDR2 SYDVKM. CDR3 length equals 14 residues. The V gene end was trimmed by 7 bases and the J gene end by 2 bases; junction bases not matched to a gene: 3. In DNA form, the CDR3 reads TGTGCCAGCAAGGGACTAGCGTACACAGATACGCAGTATTTT. Protein: CASKGLAYTDTQYF.

The chain uses TRBV14 and TRBJ1-4, with D possibly matching TRBD1 (5 bases). Germline CDR1 is SGHDN and CDR2 is FVKESK. The CDR3 runs 14 residues. Trimming pared 2 bases from V and 5 bases from J, leaving 9 bases between. This CDR3 is CASSQFGGNEKLFF. In nucleotides, the CDR3 is TGTGCCAGCAGCCAATTTGGGGGGAATGAAAAACTGTTTTTT.

J is TRBJ2-7 and V is TRBV6-5, with D possibly matching TRBD2 (5 bases). The CDR3 loop spans 13 amino acids. Germline assignment: CDR1 MNHEY and CDR2 SVGAGI. Trimming removed 2 bases from V and 2 bases from J, with 7 bases in between. CDR3 loop: CASSYPGTYEQYF. CDR3 bases: TGTGCCAGCAGTTACCCGGGGACCTACGAGCAGTACTTC.

J is TRBJ2-5 and V is TRBV6-5, with D perhaps matching TRBD1 (6 bases). The CDR3 spans 15 residues. Trimming shortened V by 3 bases and J by 4 bases, and 15 bases separated the two germline ends. Germline CDR1 is MNHEY and CDR2 is SVGAGI. The CDR3 nucleotides are TGTGCCAGCAGTTATCGCGACAGGATCGGAGAGACCCAGTACTTC. Protein: CASSYRDRIGETQYF.

The sample holds a few counts of this clone. The V and J genes are TRBV20-1 and TRBJ2-1; D gene uncertain. V lost 6 bases and J 7 bases, leaving 4 bases between the germline ends. CDR3 length: 9 amino acids. Germline lookup yields CDR1 DFQATT and CDR2 SNEGSKA (reference sequence). CDR3 loop: CSAKNEQFF. The CDR3, as DNA: TGCAGTGCAAAGAATGAGCAGTTCTTC.

This rearrangement joins TRBV30 to TRBJ1-5; 7 bases align to TRBD1. Trimming cost V 2 bases and J 1 base; bases outside gene matches: 5. Germline V gives CDR1 GTSNPN, CDR2 SVGIG (reference sequence). CDR3 size: 15 residues. In nucleotides, the CDR3 is TGTGCCTGGAGTAAGGGGGCGCCGAGCAATCAGCCCCAGCATTTT. Translation: CAWSKGAPSNQPQHF. Full variable domain (remainder filled in from reference TRBV30 and TRBJ1-5): SQTIHQWPATLVQPVGSPLSLECTVEGTSNPNLYWYRQAAGRGLQLLFYSVGIGQISSEVPQNLSASRPQDRQFILSSKKLLLSDSGFYLCAWSKGAPSNQPQHFGDGTRLSIL.

V and J are TRBV18 and TRBJ1-1, with D perhaps matching TRBD1 (6 bases). The CDR3 covers 13 residues. CDR1 and CDR2 from the germline V gene are KGHSH and LQKENI. Deletions cut 3 bases from V and 5 bases from J, with 10 bases between. The CDR3 DNA reads TGTGCCAGCTCACCGTTGCAGGGGACTGAAGCTTTCTTT. Protein product: CASSPLQGTEAFF.

The V gene is TRBV19, the J gene TRBJ1-5; no firm D call. The CDR3 extends over 15 amino acids. Per germline, CDR1 LNHDA and CDR2 SQIVND (reference sequence). Trimming left V 6 bases short and J 4 bases short, with 16 bases between. The CDR3 here is CASSGGPDGNQPQHF. As DNA, the CDR3 is TGTGCCAGTAGCGGAGGGCCGGATGGGAATCAGCCCCAGCATTTT.

This chain joins TRBV30 and TRBJ2-2; 8 nucleotides match TRBD2. With V trimmed by 5 bases and J by 1 base, 9 bases remained unmatched. The CDR3 is 16 residues long. CDR1 and CDR2 from the germline V gene are GTSNPN and SVGIG (reference sequence). The CDR3 loop is CAWVKREYWNTGELFF. CDR3 sequence (DNA): TGTGCCTGGGTAAAGCGGGAGTACTGGAACACCGGGGAGCTGTTTTTT.

The DNA for the CDR3 is TGTGCCAGCTCACCCCTCGGGGTAGTCACTGAAGCTTTCTTT. It codes for CASSPLGVVTEAFF. V usage is TRBV18 and J usage is TRBJ1-1; D uncertain. Between the trimmed V and J ends, which lost 3 bases and 4 bases, there was a span of 12 bases. The CDR3 contains 14 residues. The germline V gene encodes CDR1 KGHSH and CDR2 LQKENI. Full variable domain (rest looked up from reference TRBV18 and TRBJ1-1): NAGVMQNPRHLVRRRGQEARLRCSPMKGHSHVYWYRQLPEEGLKFMVYLQKENIIDESGMPKERFSAEFPKEGPSILRIQQVVRGDSAAYFCASSPLGVVTEAFFGQGTRLTVV.

The V gene is TRBV5-8, the J gene TRBJ2-3; 12 bases are a match to TRBD1. CDR1 SGHTS and CDR2 YDEGEE come from the germline V gene. V gave up 4 bases and J gave up 4 bases; unmatched junction bases: 4. The CDR3 has 15 residues. This chain's CDR3 is CASSAGQGAADTQYF. The DNA of the CDR3 is TGTGCCAGCAGCGCGGGACAGGGGGCCGCAGATACGCAGTATTTT.

The chain has TRBV15 and TRBJ2-7, with 11 bases matching TRBD2. V was pared by 3 bases and J by 4 bases, with 11 bases of the junction left unmatched. CDR3 size: 17 residues. Germline V CDR1 and CDR2: LNHNV, YYDKDF (reference sequence). CDR3 in DNA: TGTGCCACCAGCAGGGAAGCCGGGACTAGCGGAAAGTACGAGCAGTACTTC. Protein product: CATSREAGTSGKYEQYF. Supplemented by reference TRBV15 and TRBJ2-7, the full variable domain reads DAMVIQNPRYQVTQFGKPVTLSCSQTLNHNVMYWYQQKSSQAPKLLFHYYDKDFNNEADTPDNFQSRRPNTSFCFLDIRSPGLGDTAMYLCATSREAGTSGKYEQYFGPGTRLTVT.

Written as DNA, the CDR3 is TGTGCCAGCAGCCTTGCCGGGGGAGCTGAAGCTTTCTTT. This gives the protein CASSLAGGAEAFF. V is TRBV7-9 and J is TRBJ1-1; perhaps TRBD1 as D (5 bases). The CDR3 length is 13 residues. V lost 5 bases, J lost 6 bases, and 13 bases lay in between. Germline V lookup: CDR1 SEHNR, CDR2 FQNEAQ (reference sequence).

This clone appeared a single time. This chain connects TRBV10-3 to TRBJ1-5, with 9 bases aligning to TRBD1. V was clipped by 5 bases and J by 3 bases; unmatched bases: 14. The CDR3 runs 18 residues. Germline V lookup: CDR1 ENHRY, CDR2 SYGVKD. The CDR3 DNA reads as TGTGCCATCAGTCAGGGACAGGGCCGCGGAAGAGTCAATCAGCCCCAGCATTTT. This encodes CAISQGQGRGRVNQPQHF.